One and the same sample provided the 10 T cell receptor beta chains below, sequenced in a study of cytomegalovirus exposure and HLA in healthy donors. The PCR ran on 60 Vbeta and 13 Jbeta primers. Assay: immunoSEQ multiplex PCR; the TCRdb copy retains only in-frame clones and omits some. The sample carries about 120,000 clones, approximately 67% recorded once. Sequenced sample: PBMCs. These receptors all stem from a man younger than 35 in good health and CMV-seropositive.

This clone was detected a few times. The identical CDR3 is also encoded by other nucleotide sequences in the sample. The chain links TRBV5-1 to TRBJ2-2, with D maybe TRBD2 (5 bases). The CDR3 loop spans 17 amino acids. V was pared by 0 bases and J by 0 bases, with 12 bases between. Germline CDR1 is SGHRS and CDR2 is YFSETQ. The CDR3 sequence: CASSLGHRDTNTGELFF. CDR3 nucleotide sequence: TGCGCCAGCAGCTTGGGGCACCGGGATACGAACACCGGGGAGCTGTTTTTT.

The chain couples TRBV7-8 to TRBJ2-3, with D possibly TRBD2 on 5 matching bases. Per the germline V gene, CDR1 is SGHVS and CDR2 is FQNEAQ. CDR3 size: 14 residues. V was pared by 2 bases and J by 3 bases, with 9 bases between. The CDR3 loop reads CASSLSRGTDTQYF. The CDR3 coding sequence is TGTGCCAGCAGCTTAAGTCGAGGGACAGATACGCAGTATTTT.

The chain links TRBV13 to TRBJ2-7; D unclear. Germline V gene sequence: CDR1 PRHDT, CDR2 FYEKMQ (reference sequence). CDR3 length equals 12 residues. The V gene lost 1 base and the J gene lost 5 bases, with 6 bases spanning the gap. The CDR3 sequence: CASSLDSHEQYF. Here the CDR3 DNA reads TGTGCCAGCAGCTTAGACAGCCACGAGCAGTACTTC. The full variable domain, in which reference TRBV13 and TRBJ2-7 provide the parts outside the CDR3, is AAGVIQSPRHLIKEKRETATLKCYPIPRHDTVYWYQQGPGQDPQFLISFYEKMQSDKGSIPDRFSAQQFSDYHSELNMSSLELGDSALYFCASSLDSHEQYFGPGTRLTVT.

CDR3 DNA sequence: TGTGCCAGCAGTCATGGGATGACAGGGAATCAGCCCCAGCATTTT. This codes for CASSHGMTGNQPQHF. The gene calls are TRBV28 and TRBJ1-5; 7 nucleotides align to TRBD1. V shed 5 bases and J 4 bases; nucleotides not matched to a gene: 8. The CDR3 is made up of 15 amino acids. Germline loops: CDR1 MDHEN, CDR2 SYDVKM.

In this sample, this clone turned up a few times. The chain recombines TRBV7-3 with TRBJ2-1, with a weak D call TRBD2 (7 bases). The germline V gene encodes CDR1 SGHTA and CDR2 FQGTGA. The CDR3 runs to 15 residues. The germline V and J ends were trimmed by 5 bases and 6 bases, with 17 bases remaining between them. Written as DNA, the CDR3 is TGTGCCAGCAGCCTCACGGGGGGCTCATTCAATGAGCAGTTCTTC. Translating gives CASSLTGGSFNEQFF. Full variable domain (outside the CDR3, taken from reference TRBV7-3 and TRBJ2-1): GAGVSQTPSNKVTEKGKYVELRCDPISGHTALYWYRQSLGQGPEFLIYFQGTGAADDSGLPNDRFFAVRPEGSVSTLKIQRTERGDSAVYLCASSLTGGSFNEQFFGPGTRLTVL.

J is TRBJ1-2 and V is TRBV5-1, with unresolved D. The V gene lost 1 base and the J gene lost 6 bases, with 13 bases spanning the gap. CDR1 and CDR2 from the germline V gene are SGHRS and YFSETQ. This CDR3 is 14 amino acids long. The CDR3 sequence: CASSLPSRFNGYTF. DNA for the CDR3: TGCGCCAGCAGCTTGCCTTCGCGTTTCAATGGCTACACCTTC.

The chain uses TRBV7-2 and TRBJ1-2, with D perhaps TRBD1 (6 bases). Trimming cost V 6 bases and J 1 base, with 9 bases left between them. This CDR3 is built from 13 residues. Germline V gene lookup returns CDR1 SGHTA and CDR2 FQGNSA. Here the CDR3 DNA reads TGTGCCAGCAGTGGACAGATTAACTATGGCTACACCTTC. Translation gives CASSGQINYGYTF.

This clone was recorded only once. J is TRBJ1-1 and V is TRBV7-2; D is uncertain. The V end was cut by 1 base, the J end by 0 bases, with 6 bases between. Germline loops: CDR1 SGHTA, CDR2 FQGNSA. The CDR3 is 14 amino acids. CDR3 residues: CASSLDLVNTEAFF. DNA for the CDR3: TGTGCCAGCAGCTTAGATTTAGTGAACACTGAAGCTTTCTTT.

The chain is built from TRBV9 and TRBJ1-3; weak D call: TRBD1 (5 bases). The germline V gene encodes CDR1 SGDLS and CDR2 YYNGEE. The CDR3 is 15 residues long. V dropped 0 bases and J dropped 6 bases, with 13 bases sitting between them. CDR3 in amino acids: CASSVAWGVKNTIYF. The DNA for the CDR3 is TGTGCCAGCAGCGTAGCTTGGGGGGTGAAAAACACCATATATTTT.

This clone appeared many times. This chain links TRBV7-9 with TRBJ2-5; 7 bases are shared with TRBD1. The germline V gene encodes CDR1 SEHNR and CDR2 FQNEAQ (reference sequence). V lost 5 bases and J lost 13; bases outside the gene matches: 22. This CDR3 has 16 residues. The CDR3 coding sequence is TGTGCCAGCAGCCAAATCAGAGGGGGCAATTATGACCCATGGTACTTC. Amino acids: CASSQIRGGNYDPWYF.